The 28 T cell receptor beta chains reported below all come from one sample, sequenced in a study of blood T cell repertoires in COVID-19. Generated by immunoSEQ multiplex PCR, the TCRdb table keeps only in-frame clones and is missing some. The sample includes about 150,000 clones, almost 80% seen only once; the top ten take 9.5% to 12%. Sample: peripheral blood. Source of these receptors: a man aged 60 to 69 who had recovered from COVID-19.

The chain links TRBV7-6 to TRBJ2-5; possibly TRBD1 for D (5 bases). Germline values: CDR1 SGHVS, CDR2 FNYEAQ. V was trimmed by 5 bases and J by 4 bases, leaving 17 bases between them. The CDR3 has 15 amino acids. In nucleotides, the CDR3 is TGTGCCAGCAGCAAACCGACAGATAGTGGAGAGACCCAGTACTTC. This encodes CASSKPTDSGETQYF.

The chain joins TRBV30 to TRBJ2-5, with 7 bases fitting TRBD1. This CDR3 is built from 13 residues. The J segment lost 4 bases and the V segment lost 4 bases, leaving 6 bases of the junction unmatched. Germline V gene sequence: CDR1 GTSNPN, CDR2 SVGIG (reference sequence). This CDR3 is CAWIDRVGETQYF. CDR3 in DNA: TGTGCCTGGATCGACAGGGTTGGAGAGACCCAGTACTTC.

The rearrangement uses TRBV9 and TRBJ2-2; 7 positions match TRBD1. In germline, CDR1 is SGDLS, CDR2 YYNGEE. CDR3 length equals 15 residues. V was pared by 4 bases and J by 1 base, with 4 bases of the junction left unmatched. CDR3 bases: TGTGCCAGCAGCCCGGGGACAGTGAACACCGGGGAGCTGTTTTTT. It specifies CASSPGTVNTGELFF.

The chain employs TRBV28 and TRBJ2-2; weak D call: TRBD1 (5 bases). Trimming pared 10 bases from V and 5 bases from J, leaving 20 bases between. The CDR3 consists of 15 residues. Germline V lookup: CDR1 MDHEN, CDR2 SYDVKM. CDR3 in amino acids: CATRQGRATTGELFF. The DNA for the CDR3 is TGTGCCACGCGGCAGGGCAGGGCTACAACCGGGGAGCTGTTTTTT.

The chain carries TRBV7-6 and TRBJ1-6, with 8 bases lining up with TRBD1. V trimming: 3 bases; J trimming: 0 bases; junction bases outside the gene matches: 13. The CDR3 runs 20 residues. The germline CDR1 and CDR2 sequences are SGHVS and FNYEAQ. DNA of the CDR3: TGTGCCAGCAGCTTCACCTCCGGGACAGGAGCGAGCTCCTATAATTCACCCCTCCACTTT. Translated: CASSFTSGTGASSYNSPLHF.

The genes are TRBV7-8 and TRBJ2-7; perhaps TRBD1 as D (5 bases). V was clipped by 1 base and J by 7 bases, with 14 bases between them. Germline CDR1 and CDR2: SGHVS and FQNEAQ. This CDR3 is built from 14 residues. CDR3 region: CASSLVGQQVEQYF. The CDR3 region has the DNA TGTGCCAGCAGCTTAGTGGGCCAACAGGTGGAGCAGTACTTC.

The rearrangement links TRBV13 to TRBJ2-3, with TRBD1 matching 7 bases. V was clipped by 4 bases and J by 2 bases; unmatched bases: 9. In germline, CDR1 is PRHDT, CDR2 FYEKMQ (reference sequence). CDR3 length: 16 amino acids. In DNA, the CDR3 is TGTGCCAGCAGCTCCTTAGGGGGCTCCCCCACAGATACGCAGTATTTT. The encoded protein is CASSSLGGSPTDTQYF.

The rearrangement uses TRBV6-4 and TRBJ2-7; D possibly corresponds to TRBD2 (5 bases). Germline V CDR1 and CDR2: MRHNA, SNTAGT. Trimming shortened V by 3 bases and J by 1 base, and 16 bases separated the two germline ends. The CDR3 sequence is 16 residues long. CDR3 sequence: CASSESVAGTSYEQYF. CDR3 nucleotides: TGTGCCAGCAGTGAATCGGTGGCGGGCACTTCCTACGAGCAGTACTTC.

The chain recombines TRBV5-1 with TRBJ2-2, with 15 nucleotides matching TRBD2. V trimming: 4 bases; J trimming: 4 bases; junction bases outside the gene matches: 5. The V gene's germline CDR1 is SGHRS and CDR2 YFSETQ. CDR3 size: 17 residues. The CDR3 reads CASSGLAGGPGTGELFF. The DNA for the CDR3 is TGCGCCAGCAGCGGACTAGCGGGAGGGCCGGGCACCGGGGAGCTGTTTTTT.

CDR3 in amino acids: CASSWGATGELFF. The CDR3 DNA reads TGTGCCAGCAGTTGGGGAGCCACCGGGGAGCTGTTTTTT. The chain couples TRBV6-2 or TRBV6-3 to TRBJ2-2; perhaps TRBD2 as D (5 bases). The CDR3 spans 13 residues. In germline, CDR1 is MNHEY, CDR2 SVGEGT. V was shortened by 4 bases and J by 4 bases, with 7 bases between the two germline ends.

This clone was seen a single time. The DNA of the CDR3 is TGTGCCAGCAGCCCTCTCCGGGATCAGCCCCAGCATTTT. This encodes CASSPLRDQPQHF. The chain joins TRBV12-3 or TRBV12-4 to TRBJ1-5; D is undetermined. This CDR3 has 13 amino acids. V lost 6 bases to trimming and J lost 5 bases, with 11 bases between them.

This chain uses TRBV9 with TRBJ1-3, with D tentatively TRBD1 (6 bases). From germline, CDR1 is SGDLS and CDR2 YYNGEE. Trimming removed 4 bases from V and 4 bases from J, with 18 bases in between. The CDR3 runs 16 residues. The CDR3 here is CASSLTQGSGGNTIYF. In DNA, the CDR3 is TGTGCCAGCAGCTTAACGCAGGGGTCGGGGGGAAACACCATATATTTT. Full variable domain (missing parts from reference TRBV9 and TRBJ1-3): DSGVTQTPKHLITATGQRVTLRCSPRSGDLSVYWYQQSLDQGLQFLIQYYNGEERAKGNILERFSAQQFPDLHSELNLSSLELGDSALYFCASSLTQGSGGNTIYFGEGSWLTVV.

The CDR3, as DNA: TGTGCCAGCAGTGAAGGGTCCGGATTTCGGGTCGGCTACACCTTC. Encoded protein: CASSEGSGFRVGYTF. The chain carries TRBV25-1 and TRBJ1-2; no reliable D call. The V and J ends lost 2 bases and 8 bases respectively, with 18 bases between them. Germline CDR1 reads MGHDK; CDR2 reads SYGVNS. CDR3 length equals 15 residues.

V gene TRBV5-4 combines with J gene TRBJ2-7; TRBD2 agrees at 10 bases. The CDR3 is 15 amino acids. Germline CDR1 SGHNT, CDR2 YYREEE (reference sequence). The V segment lost 4 bases and the J segment 6 bases; nucleotides outside the gene matches: 10. CDR3 DNA sequence: TGTGCCAGCAGCCGAAGCGGGGGGGCCGAATCCGAGCAGTACTTC. The encoded protein is CASSRSGGAESEQYF.

The chain recombines TRBV19 with TRBJ1-2; the match to TRBD1 covers 7 bases. V lost 7 bases to trimming and J lost 4 bases; unmatched junction nucleotides: 9. CDR1 and CDR2 (germline): LNHDA, SQIVND (reference sequence). CDR3 length equals 14 residues. The CDR3 is CASKTGNPIYGYTF. CDR3 in DNA: TGTGCCAGTAAGACAGGGAACCCGATCTATGGCTACACCTTC.

The J gene is TRBJ2-5, the V gene TRBV28; TRBD2 is a possible D gene (6 bases). Germline V lookup: CDR1 MDHEN, CDR2 SYDVKM. V lost 9 bases and J 2 bases, leaving 19 bases between the germline ends. The CDR3 runs to 15 residues. The CDR3 protein is CASLAAGLRQETQYF. The CDR3 coding sequence is TGTGCCAGTCTCGCAGCGGGCCTAAGGCAAGAGACCCAGTACTTC.

This chain connects TRBV3-1 (or the pseudogene TRBV3-2) to TRBJ1-2, with a possible D match to TRBD1 (6 bases). Germline CDR1 and CDR2: LGHDT and YNNKEL (reference sequence). V was shortened by 0 bases and J by 3 bases, with 17 bases between the two germline ends. The CDR3 is made up of 17 amino acids. The chain's CDR3 is CASSQDGTLGGYYGYTF. CDR3 coding DNA: TGTGCCAGCAGCCAAGATGGGACACTCGGCGGGTACTATGGCTACACCTTC.

In nucleotides, the CDR3 is TGTGCCAGCTCGACACATAACACCGGGGAGCTGTTTTTT. It is translated as CASSTHNTGELFF. The J gene is TRBJ2-2, the V gene TRBV12-3 or TRBV12-4; D is ambiguous. Trimming removed 8 bases from V and 2 bases from J, with 9 bases in between. This CDR3 spans 13 amino acids.

This sequence joins TRBV5-1 and TRBJ2-2; tentatively, D is TRBD1 (5 bases). CDR3 length: 15 amino acids. The germline V gene encodes CDR1 SGHRS and CDR2 YFSETQ. Trimming took 0 bases from V and 7 from J, leaving 13 bases between them. For the CDR3, the DNA is TGCGCCAGCAGCTTGGCCCCGACAGCTGACGGGGAGCTGTTTTTT. Its protein product is CASSLAPTADGELFF.

The chain uses TRBV19 and TRBJ1-4; 9 nucleotides align to TRBD1. After removal of 6 bases from V and 8 bases from J, the junction contained 10 bases not matched to a gene. CDR3 size: 15 residues. CDR1 is LNHDA and CDR2 is SQIVND in the germline V gene (reference sequence). For the CDR3, the DNA is TGTGCCAGTAGCGAAACAGGGGGCCGAGGGGAAAAACTGTTTTTT. The encoded protein is CASSETGGRGEKLFF.

The chain employs TRBV29-1 and TRBJ2-2, with 10 bases identical to TRBD2. This CDR3 region has 14 residues. With 4 bases clipped from V and 7 bases from J, the junction kept 6 bases outside the gene matches. Germline V gene data show CDR1 as SQVTM and CDR2 as ANQGSEA. Here the CDR3 reads CSVGASGSHGELFF. The CDR3 DNA reads TGCAGCGTTGGGGCTAGCGGGAGTCACGGGGAGCTGTTTTTT.

J is TRBJ2-2 and V is TRBV7-9, with TRBD2 matching 8 bases. The germline CDR1 and CDR2 sequences are SEHNR and FQNEAQ (reference sequence). This CDR3 is built from 18 residues. V trimming: 1 base; J trimming: 0 bases; junction bases outside the gene matches: 7. The CDR3, as DNA: TGTGCCAGCAGCTTAGACCTTACTAGCGGACCGAACACCGGGGAGCTGTTTTTT. Translated, it gives CASSLDLTSGPNTGELFF.

There are a few counts of this clone. V usage is TRBV7-2 and J usage is TRBJ1-2; 8 bases line up with TRBD1. The CDR3 is 15 residues long. Trimming at V came to 5 bases and at J to 4 bases, leaving 9 bases not matched to a gene. The germline CDR1 and CDR2 sequences are SGHTA and FQGNSA. CDR3 nucleotide sequence: TGTGCCAGCAGCCCAAGGGACAGGAGCTTCTATGGCTACACCTTC. It encodes CASSPRDRSFYGYTF.

The V and J genes are TRBV18 and TRBJ1-5; tentative D call: TRBD1 (5 bases). Germline lookup yields CDR1 KGHSH and CDR2 LQKENI. The V end lost 1 base, the J end lost 2 bases, and 6 bases lay between the germline ends. The length of the CDR3 is 14 residues. The CDR3 DNA sequence: TGTGCCAGCTCACCACGGGGGGGCAATCAGCCCCAGCATTTT. Translation: CASSPRGGNQPQHF.

The chain uses TRBV27 and TRBJ1-1; 7 bases agree with TRBD1. CDR3 length equals 15 residues. Germline-derived CDR1 and CDR2 are MNHEY and SMNVEV (reference sequence). The junction had 12 bases not matched to a gene; V was cut back by 6 bases and J by 5 bases. CDR3 loop: CASRSDRALGTEAFF. The CDR3 nucleotides are TGTGCCAGCAGGTCTGACAGGGCGCTGGGGACTGAAGCTTTCTTT.

The genes are TRBV6-5 and TRBJ1-5, with D possibly being TRBD1 (5 bases). The germline V and J ends were trimmed by 6 bases and 0 bases, with 12 bases remaining between them. Germline V CDR1 and CDR2: MNHEY, SVGAGI. The CDR3 extends over 15 amino acids. This chain's CDR3 is CASRVAGYSNQPQHF. CDR3 bases: TGTGCCAGCAGGGTAGCAGGGTATAGCAATCAGCCCCAGCATTTT.

The chain uses TRBV5-1 and TRBJ2-1; D might be TRBD2 (6 bases). This CDR3 region has 15 residues. V lost 6 bases and J 0 bases, leaving 13 bases between the germline ends. CDR1 is SGHRS and CDR2 is YFSETQ in the germline V gene. CDR3 amino acids: CASTLSGSSYNEQFF. CDR3 bases: TGCGCCAGCACCCTTAGCGGTAGCTCCTACAATGAGCAGTTCTTC.

The sample holds a few counts of this clone. The V gene is TRBV5-1, the J gene TRBJ2-1; 9 bases fit TRBD2. This CDR3 is 15 amino acids long. Losses at the gene ends were 0 bases for V and 6 bases for J; bases not matched to a gene: 4. Germline values: CDR1 SGHRS, CDR2 YFSETQ. The CDR3 loop is CASSLGAGGGNEQFF. CDR3 DNA sequence: TGCGCCAGCAGCTTGGGAGCGGGAGGAGGCAATGAGCAGTTCTTC.